The source of this T cell receptor (beta chain) is a study of early T cells in non-severe SARS-CoV-2 infection. Overall study: From unsorted whole blood, bulk RNA was sequenced, and the chains remained unpaired. Study results and limitations: VDJdb matching favored anti-spike CD8 responses, missing private and CD4 specificities.

Worth noting for this clonotype: What it binds is unknown.

cDNA molecules, individually, were tagged with unique molecular identifiers. TCRdb recomputed calls from the 5' RACE reads with MiXCR, one row per CDR3 protein. Of under 35,000 distinct CDR3 sequences listed, approximately 5.2% were seen once; the top ten hold roughly 3.6%. Input material: whole blood. The receptor comes from an adult who was a healthcare worker with PCR-confirmed SARS-CoV-2 infection or an uninfected control (not recorded which).

CDR3 residues: CATAAGFGDYEQYF. For the CDR3, the DNA is TGTGCCACCGCCGCAGGGTTTGGGGACTACGAGCAGTACTTC. The gene calls are TRBV6-1 and TRBJ2-7; D possibly corresponds to TRBD1 (5 bases). The CDR3 is 14 residues long. Trimming stripped 10 bases from V and 3 bases from J, with 19 bases between. Germline V CDR1 and CDR2: MNHNS, SASEGT.